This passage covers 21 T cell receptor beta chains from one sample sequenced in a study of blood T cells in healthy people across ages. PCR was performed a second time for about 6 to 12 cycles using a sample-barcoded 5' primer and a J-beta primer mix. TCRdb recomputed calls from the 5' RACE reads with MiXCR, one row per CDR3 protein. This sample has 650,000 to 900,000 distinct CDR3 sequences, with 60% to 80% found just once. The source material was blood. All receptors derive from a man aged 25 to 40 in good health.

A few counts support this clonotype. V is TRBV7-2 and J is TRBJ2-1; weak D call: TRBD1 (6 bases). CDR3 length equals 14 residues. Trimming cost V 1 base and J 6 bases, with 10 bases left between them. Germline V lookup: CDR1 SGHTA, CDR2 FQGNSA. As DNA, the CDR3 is TGTGCCAGCAGCTTAGTTCTAGGGGGCAATGAGCAGTTCTTC. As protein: CASSLVLGGNEQFF.

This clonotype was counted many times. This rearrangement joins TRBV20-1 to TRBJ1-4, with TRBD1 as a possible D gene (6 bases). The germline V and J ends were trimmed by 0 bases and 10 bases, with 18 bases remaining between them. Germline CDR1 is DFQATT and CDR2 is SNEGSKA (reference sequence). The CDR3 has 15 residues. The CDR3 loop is CSARDYRALSGKLFF. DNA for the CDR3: TGCAGTGCTAGAGATTACAGGGCCCTGAGCGGAAAACTGTTTTTT.

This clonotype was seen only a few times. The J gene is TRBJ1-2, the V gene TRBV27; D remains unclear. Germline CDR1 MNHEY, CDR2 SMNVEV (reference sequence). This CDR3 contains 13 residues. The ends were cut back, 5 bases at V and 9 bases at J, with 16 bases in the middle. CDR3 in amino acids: CASSLLLRRCYTF. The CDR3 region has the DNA TGTGCCAGCAGTCTTCTCCTGCGGAGGTGCTACACCTTC.

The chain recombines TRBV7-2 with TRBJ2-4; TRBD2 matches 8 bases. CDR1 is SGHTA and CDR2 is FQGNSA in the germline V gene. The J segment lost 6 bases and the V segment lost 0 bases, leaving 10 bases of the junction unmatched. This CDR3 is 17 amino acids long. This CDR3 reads CASSLAVRASGLNIQYF. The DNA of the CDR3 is TGTGCCAGCAGCTTAGCGGTGCGGGCTAGCGGGTTAAACATTCAGTACTTC.

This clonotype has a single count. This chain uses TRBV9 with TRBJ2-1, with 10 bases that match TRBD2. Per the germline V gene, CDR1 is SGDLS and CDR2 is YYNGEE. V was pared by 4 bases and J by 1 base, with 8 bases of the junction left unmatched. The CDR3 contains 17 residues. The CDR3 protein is CASSHPTSGVSYNEQFF. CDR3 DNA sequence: TGTGCCAGCAGCCACCCAACTAGCGGGGTTTCCTACAATGAGCAGTTCTTC. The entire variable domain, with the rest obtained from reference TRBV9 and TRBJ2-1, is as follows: DSGVTQTPKHLITATGQRVTLRCSPRSGDLSVYWYQQSLDQGLQFLIQYYNGEERAKGNILERFSAQQFPDLHSELNLSSLELGDSALYFCASSHPTSGVSYNEQFFGPGTRLTVL.

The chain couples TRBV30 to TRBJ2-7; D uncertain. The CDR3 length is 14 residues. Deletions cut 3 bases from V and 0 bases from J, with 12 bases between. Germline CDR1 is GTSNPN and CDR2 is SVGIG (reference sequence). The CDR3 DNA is TGTGCCTGGAGCCATTGGGAAAGCTCCTACGAGCAGTACTTC. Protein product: CAWSHWESSYEQYF.

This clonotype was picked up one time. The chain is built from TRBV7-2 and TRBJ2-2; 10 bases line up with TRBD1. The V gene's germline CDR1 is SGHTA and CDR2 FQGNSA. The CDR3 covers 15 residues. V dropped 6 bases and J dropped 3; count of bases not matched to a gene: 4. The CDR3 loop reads CASRTGQGDTGELFF. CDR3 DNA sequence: TGTGCCAGCAGAACCGGACAGGGGGACACCGGGGAGCTGTTTTTT.

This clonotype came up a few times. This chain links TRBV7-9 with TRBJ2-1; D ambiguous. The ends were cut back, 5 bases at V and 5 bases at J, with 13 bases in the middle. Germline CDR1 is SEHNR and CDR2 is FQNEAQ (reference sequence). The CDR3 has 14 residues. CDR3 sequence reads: CASSPSGLDNEQFF. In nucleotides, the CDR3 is TGTGCCAGCAGCCCATCTGGGCTGGACAATGAGCAGTTCTTC.

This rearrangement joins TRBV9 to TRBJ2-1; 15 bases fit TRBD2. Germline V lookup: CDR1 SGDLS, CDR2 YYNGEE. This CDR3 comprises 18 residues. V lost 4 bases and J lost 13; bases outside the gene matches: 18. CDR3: CASSPVGAGLAGGINQFF. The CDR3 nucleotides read TGTGCCAGCAGCCCAGTAGGGGCTGGACTAGCGGGGGGGATAAACCAGTTCTTC.

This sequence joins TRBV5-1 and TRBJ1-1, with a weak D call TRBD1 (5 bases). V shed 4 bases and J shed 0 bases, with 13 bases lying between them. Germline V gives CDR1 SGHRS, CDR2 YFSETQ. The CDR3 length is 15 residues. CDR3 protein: CASSPGTSMNTEAFF. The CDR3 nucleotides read TGCGCCAGCAGCCCCGGGACGTCCATGAACACTGAAGCTTTCTTT.

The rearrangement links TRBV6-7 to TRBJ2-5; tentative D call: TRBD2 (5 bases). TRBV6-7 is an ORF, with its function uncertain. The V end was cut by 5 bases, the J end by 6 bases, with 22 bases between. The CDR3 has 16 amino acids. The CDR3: CASSNYSTLGEKTQYF. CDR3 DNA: TGTGCCAGCAGTAACTACTCCACACTCGGGGAAAAGACCCAGTACTTC.

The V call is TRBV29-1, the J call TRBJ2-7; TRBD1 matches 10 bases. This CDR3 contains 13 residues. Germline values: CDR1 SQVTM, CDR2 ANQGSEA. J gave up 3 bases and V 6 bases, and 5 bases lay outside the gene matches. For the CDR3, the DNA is TGCAGCGTAGGGACAGGGGACCGCTACGAGCAGTACTTC. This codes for CSVGTGDRYEQYF.

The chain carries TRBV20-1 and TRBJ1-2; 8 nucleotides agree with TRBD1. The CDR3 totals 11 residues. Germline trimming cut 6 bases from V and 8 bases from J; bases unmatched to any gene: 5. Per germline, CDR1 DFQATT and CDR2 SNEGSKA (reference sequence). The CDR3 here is CSAGTGGGYTF. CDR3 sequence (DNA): TGCAGTGCAGGGACAGGTGGCGGCTACACCTTC.

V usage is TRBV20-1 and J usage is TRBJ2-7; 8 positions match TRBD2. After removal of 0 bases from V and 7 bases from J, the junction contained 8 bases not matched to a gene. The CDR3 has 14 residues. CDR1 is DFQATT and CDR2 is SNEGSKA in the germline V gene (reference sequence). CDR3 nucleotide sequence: TGCAGTGCTAGAGATGGACTAGCATTGCCTGAGCAGTACTTC. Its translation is CSARDGLALPEQYF.

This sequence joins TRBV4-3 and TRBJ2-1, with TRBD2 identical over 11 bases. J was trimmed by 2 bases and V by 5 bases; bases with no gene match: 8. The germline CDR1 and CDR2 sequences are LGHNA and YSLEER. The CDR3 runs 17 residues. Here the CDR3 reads CASSSYSSGGTYNEQFF. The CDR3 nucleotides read TGCGCCAGCAGCTCCTACTCTAGCGGGGGGACCTACAATGAGCAGTTCTTC.

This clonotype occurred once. CDR3 residues: CAIKLGTQSTDTQYF. The CDR3 DNA is TGTGCCATCAAACTCGGGACACAGAGCACAGATACGCAGTATTTT. This chain uses TRBV10-3 with TRBJ2-3; D may be TRBD1 (6 bases). Germline CDR1 and CDR2: ENHRY and SYGVKD. This CDR3 region has 15 residues. V shed 7 bases and J shed 0 bases, with 14 bases lying between them.

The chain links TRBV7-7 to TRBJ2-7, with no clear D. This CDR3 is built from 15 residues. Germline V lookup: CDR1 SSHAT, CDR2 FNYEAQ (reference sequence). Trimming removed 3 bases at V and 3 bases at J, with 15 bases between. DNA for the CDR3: TGTGCCAGCAGCTTCCCCCAGTCGGTGAGCTACGAGCAGTACTTC. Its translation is CASSFPQSVSYEQYF.

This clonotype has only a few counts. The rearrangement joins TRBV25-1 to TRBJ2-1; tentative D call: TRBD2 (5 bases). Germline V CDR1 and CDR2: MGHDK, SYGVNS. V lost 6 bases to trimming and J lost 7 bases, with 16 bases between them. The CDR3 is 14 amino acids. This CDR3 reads CASSGAWTGNEQFF. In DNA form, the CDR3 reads TGTGCCAGCAGCGGTGCGTGGACGGGGAATGAGCAGTTCTTC.

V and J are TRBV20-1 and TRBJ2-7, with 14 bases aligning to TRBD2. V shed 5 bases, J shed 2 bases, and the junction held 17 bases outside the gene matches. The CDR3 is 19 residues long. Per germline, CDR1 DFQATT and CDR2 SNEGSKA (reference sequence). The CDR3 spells CSAPRRLAGGGLLTYEQYF. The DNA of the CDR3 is TGCAGTGCTCCAAGGAGACTAGCGGGGGGGGGACTCTTAACCTACGAGCAGTACTTC.

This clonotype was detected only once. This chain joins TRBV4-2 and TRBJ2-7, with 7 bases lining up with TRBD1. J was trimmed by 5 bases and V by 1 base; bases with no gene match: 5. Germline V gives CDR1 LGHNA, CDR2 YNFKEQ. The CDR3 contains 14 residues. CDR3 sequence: CASSQGPGTDEQYF. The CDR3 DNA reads TGTGCCAGCAGCCAAGGACCCGGGACAGACGAGCAGTACTTC.

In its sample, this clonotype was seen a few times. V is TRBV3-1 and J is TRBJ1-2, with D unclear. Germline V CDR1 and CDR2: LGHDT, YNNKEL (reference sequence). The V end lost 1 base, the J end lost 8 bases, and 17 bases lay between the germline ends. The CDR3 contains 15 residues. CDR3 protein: CASSQGRWGSEGYTF. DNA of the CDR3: TGTGCCAGCAGCCAAGGGCGGTGGGGTTCGGAAGGCTACACCTTC.